The entry below gives a single T cell receptor beta chain sequence along with its context. These data come from a study of T cell repertoires in cytomegalovirus infection. A single record per CDR3 protein comes from TCRdb applying MiXCR to the reads. The sample records about 740,000 distinct CDR3 sequences, 35% being singletons. The sample was PBMCs. The TCR sequence derives from a human donor in good health (CMV status not recorded). Some clones in this sample may be carry-over from other donors' samples.

CDR3 coding DNA: TGTGCCAGCAGCTCAGGCAGGCGGGAGAGGGGCAATGAGCAGTTCTTC. Translating it yields CASSSGRRERGNEQFF. The V and J genes are TRBV7-9 and TRBJ2-1, with 7 bases that match TRBD2. The CDR3 runs 16 residues. Germline V gene sequence: CDR1 SEHNR, CDR2 FQNEAQ (reference sequence). J gave up 6 bases and V 4 bases, and 12 bases lay outside the gene matches.